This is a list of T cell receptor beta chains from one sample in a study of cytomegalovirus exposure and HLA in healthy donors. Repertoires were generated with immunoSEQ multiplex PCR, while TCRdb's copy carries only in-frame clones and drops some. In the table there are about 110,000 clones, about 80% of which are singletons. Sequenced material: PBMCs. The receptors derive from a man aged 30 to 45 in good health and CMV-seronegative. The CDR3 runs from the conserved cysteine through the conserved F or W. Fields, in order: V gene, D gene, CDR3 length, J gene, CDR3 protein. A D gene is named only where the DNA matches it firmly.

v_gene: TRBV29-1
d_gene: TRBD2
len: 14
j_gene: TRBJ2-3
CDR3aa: CSVGRGRVTDTQYF

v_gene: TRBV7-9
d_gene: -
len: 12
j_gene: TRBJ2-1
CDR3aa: CASSTDGNEQFF

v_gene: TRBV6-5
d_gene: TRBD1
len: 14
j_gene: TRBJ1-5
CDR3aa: CASSLRGLDQPQHF

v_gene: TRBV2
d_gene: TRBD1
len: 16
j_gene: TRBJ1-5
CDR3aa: CASRESGTGGLQPQHF

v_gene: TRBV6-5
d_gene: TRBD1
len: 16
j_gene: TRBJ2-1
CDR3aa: CASSYDRVSIYNEQFF

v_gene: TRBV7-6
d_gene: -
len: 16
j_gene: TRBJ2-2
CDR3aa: CASSSARRGNTGELFF

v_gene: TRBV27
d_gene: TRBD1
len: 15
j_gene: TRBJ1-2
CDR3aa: CASRDREGGQYGYTF

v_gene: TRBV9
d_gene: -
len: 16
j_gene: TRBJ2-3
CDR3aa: CASSVGQGHGTDTQYF

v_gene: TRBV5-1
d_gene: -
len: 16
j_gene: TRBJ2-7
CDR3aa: CASNPIVSSVSYEQYF

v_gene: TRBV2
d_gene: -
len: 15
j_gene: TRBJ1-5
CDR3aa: CASSPRDYSNQPQHF

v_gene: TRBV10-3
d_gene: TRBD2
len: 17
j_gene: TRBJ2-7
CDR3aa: CAISDSGLAGSSYEQYF

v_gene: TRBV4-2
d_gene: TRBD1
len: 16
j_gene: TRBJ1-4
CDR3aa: CASSQEGGQGNEKLFF

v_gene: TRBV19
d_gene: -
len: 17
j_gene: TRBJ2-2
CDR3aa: CASSIQGPQYDTGELFF

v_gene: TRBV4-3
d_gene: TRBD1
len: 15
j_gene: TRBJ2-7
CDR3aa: CASSPRRTGRYEQYF

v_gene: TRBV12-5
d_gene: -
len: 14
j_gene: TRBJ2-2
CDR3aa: CASGLATGIGELFF

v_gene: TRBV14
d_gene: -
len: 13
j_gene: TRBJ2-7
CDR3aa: CASSQGAIGEQYF

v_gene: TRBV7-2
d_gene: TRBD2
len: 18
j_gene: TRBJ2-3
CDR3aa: CASSSGLAGGPGTDTQYF

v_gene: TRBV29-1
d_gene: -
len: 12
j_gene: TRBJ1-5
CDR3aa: CSVAGGNQPQHF

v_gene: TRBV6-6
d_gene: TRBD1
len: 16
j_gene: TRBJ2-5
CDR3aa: CASSSGQGLYQETQYF